One T cell receptor (beta chain) is described in this entry. This entry belongs to a study of OX40 agonist ivuxolimab in advanced cancers. This CDR3 is built from 16 residues. Trimming removed 0 bases at V and 8 bases at J, with 16 bases between. Germline loops: CDR1 LNHNV, CDR2 YYDKDF (reference sequence). Clones were read by immunoSEQ multiplex PCR, and TCRdb kept only the in-frame ones, dropping some. The table includes 82,000 or so clones, approximately 85% detected once. This sequence originates from an adult with an advanced solid tumor such as melanoma, head and neck, liver or kidney cancer. The gene calls are TRBV15 and TRBJ1-4; D is perhaps TRBD1 (5 bases). This specimen consisted of CD4+ or CD8+ T cells sorted from blood, obtained in a trial of the OX40 agonist ivuxolimab. CDR3 sequence: CATSRETGGSGEKLFF. CDR3 DNA sequence: TGTGCCACCAGCAGAGAAACTGGGGGGAGTGGCGAAAAACTGTTTTTT.